A single sample is the source of the 30 T cell receptor beta chains below, sequenced in a study of graft-versus-host responses after intestinal transplantation. These receptors have no identified antigens. Produced via immunoSEQ multiplex PCR; TCRdb's table is partial and in-frame only. Among about 100,000 clones listed, about 88% were seen once. The specimen comprised unstimulated CD4+ T cells sorted from spleen or lymph node cells, sampled before transplant. The receptors were gathered from a human donor who was the organ donor for an intestinal transplant.

CDR3 residues: CAWSVQGSSYEQYF. In DNA, the CDR3 is TGTGCCTGGAGTGTACAGGGAAGCTCCTACGAGCAGTACTTC. This chain connects TRBV30 to TRBJ2-7; tentative D call: TRBD1 (6 bases). This CDR3 is built from 14 residues. Looked up from germline, CDR1 is GTSNPN and CDR2 is SVGIG (reference sequence). Trimming took 0 bases from V and 0 from J, leaving 9 bases between them.

This rearrangement joins TRBV10-3 to TRBJ2-2, with 12 bases matching TRBD1. Germline CDR1 and CDR2: ENHRY and SYGVKD. Trimming removed 6 bases from V and 4 bases from J; junction bases left unmatched: 3. The CDR3 runs 15 residues. The CDR3 DNA reads TGTGCCATCAGAGGGACAGGGGGCTTCACCGGGGAGCTGTTTTTT. This translates into CAIRGTGGFTGELFF.

The rearrangement links TRBV18 to TRBJ1-1, with D possibly matching TRBD1 (6 bases). Germline CDR1 and CDR2: KGHSH and LQKENI. This CDR3 contains 15 residues. Deletions cut 1 base from V and 3 bases from J, with 12 bases between. DNA of the CDR3: TGTGCCAGCTCACCACGAACGGGGGCTGACACTGAAGCTTTCTTT. The encoded protein is CASSPRTGADTEAFF.

The genes are TRBV5-1 and TRBJ2-6, with 8 bases aligning to TRBD2. Per the germline V gene, CDR1 is SGHRS and CDR2 is YFSETQ. The CDR3 loop spans 17 amino acids. Trimming cost V 3 bases and J 0 bases; bases outside gene matches: 5. CDR3: CASSYGGGSSGANVLTF. As DNA, the CDR3 is TGCGCCAGCAGCTACGGGGGGGGGAGCTCTGGGGCCAACGTCCTGACTTTC.

This clone appeared once. Written as DNA, the CDR3 is TGTGCCAGCTCCCTTTTCCAGGACAGGTTCCGTACAGAACGGTTCTTC. Amino acid sequence: CASSLFQDRFRTERFF. V gene TRBV18 combines with J gene TRBJ2-1; 7 bases line up with TRBD1. The ends lost 6 bases at V and 15 bases at J; junction bases unmatched: 23. Germline CDR1 and CDR2: KGHSH and LQKENI. This CDR3 comprises 16 residues.

This clone was detected a few times. This rearrangement joins TRBV5-4 to TRBJ2-3; no firm D call. This CDR3 has 11 amino acids. Germline-derived CDR1 and CDR2 are SGHNT and YYREEE (reference sequence). V lost 0 bases to trimming and J lost 4 bases, with 0 bases between them. CDR3 in DNA: TGTGCCAGCAGCTTGGCAGATACGCAGTATTTT. Its translation: CASSLADTQYF.

The V call is TRBV19, the J call TRBJ1-2; D possibly corresponds to TRBD1 (6 bases). This CDR3 region has 14 residues. In germline, CDR1 is LNHDA, CDR2 SQIVND (reference sequence). Deletions cut 4 bases from V and 4 bases from J, with 13 bases between. This chain's CDR3 is CASSKEGGFYGYTF. The CDR3, as DNA: TGTGCCAGTAGTAAGGAGGGGGGCTTCTATGGCTACACCTTC.

This sequence joins TRBV6-5 and TRBJ2-4; D is ambiguous. The germline V and J ends were trimmed by 4 bases and 5 bases, with 6 bases remaining between them. Germline V gene data show CDR1 as MNHEY and CDR2 as SVGAGI. The CDR3 is 12 residues long. The CDR3 is CASSSAENIQYF. As DNA, the CDR3 is TGTGCCAGCAGTTCGGCCGAAAACATTCAGTACTTC.

V is TRBV6-6 and J is TRBJ1-1; D is possibly TRBD1 (5 bases). V was shortened by 5 bases and J by 1 base, with 11 bases between the two germline ends. CDR1 MNHNY and CDR2 SVGAGI come from the germline V gene (reference sequence). The CDR3 consists of 14 residues. The CDR3 reads CASSHGAENTEAFF. CDR3 nucleotides: TGTGCCAGCAGTCACGGGGCCGAGAACACTGAAGCTTTCTTT.

The chain couples TRBV5-1 to TRBJ2-1; the D gene is possibly TRBD2 (5 bases). From germline, CDR1 is SGHRS and CDR2 YFSETQ. The CDR3 totals 12 residues. V was pared by 4 bases and J by 12 bases, with 14 bases between. The CDR3 nucleotides read TGCGCCAGCAGCCTCGGCACCGGGATGCAGTTCTTC. Encoded protein: CASSLGTGMQFF. The full variable domain, in which reference TRBV5-1 and TRBJ2-1 provide the parts outside the CDR3, is KAGVTQTPRYLIKTRGQQVTLSCSPISGHRSVSWYQQTPGQGLQFLFEYFSETQRNKGNFPGRFSGRQFSNSRSEMNVSTLELGDSALYLCASSLGTGMQFFGPGTRLTVL.

J is TRBJ1-4 and V is TRBV6-1, with unresolved D. Germline V gene data show CDR1 as MNHNS and CDR2 as SASEGT. Trimming took off 7 bases at V and 6 bases at J, with 12 bases between the two ends. The CDR3 sequence is 13 residues long. This CDR3 is CASTRQVDEKLFF. The CDR3 nucleotides are TGTGCCAGCACGAGGCAGGTGGATGAAAAACTGTTTTTT.

This clone was observed a few times. The chain is built from TRBV6-6 and TRBJ2-5, with TRBD1 matching over 9 bases. The CDR3 consists of 14 residues. The V gene end was trimmed by 6 bases and the J gene end by 4 bases; junction bases not matched to a gene: 6. From germline, CDR1 is MNHNY and CDR2 SVGAGI (reference sequence). This CDR3 reads CASSTTGGRETQYF. The CDR3 bases are TGTGCCAGCAGCACGACAGGGGGAAGAGAGACCCAGTACTTC.

The gene calls are TRBV6-1 and TRBJ2-7; D remains ambiguous. V was pared by 6 bases and J by 12 bases, with 21 bases between. CDR1 MNHNS and CDR2 SASEGT come from the germline V gene. The CDR3 covers 13 residues. DNA of the CDR3: TGTGCCAGCAGAGCCGCCTTAAATACTACCCCGTACTTC. Its protein is CASRAALNTTPYF.

The rearrangement uses TRBV5-1 and TRBJ1-1; 7 bases agree with TRBD1. Germline V gives CDR1 SGHRS, CDR2 YFSETQ. The CDR3 consists of 14 residues. V dropped 4 bases and J dropped 10; count of bases not matched to a gene: 13. CDR3 bases: TGCGCCAGCAGCCCAGGGACAGTTGAGGTGAGAGCTTTCTTT. Protein sequence: CASSPGTVEVRAFF.

This chain uses TRBV6-1 with TRBJ2-7; unclear D gene. Trimming removed 4 bases from V and 1 base from J, with 17 bases in between. Per the germline V gene, CDR1 is MNHNS and CDR2 is SASEGT. The CDR3 has 16 amino acids. CDR3 in DNA: TGTGCCAGCAGTGCGTTCACATCGACACCTTCCTACGAGCAGTACTTC. It translates to CASSAFTSTPSYEQYF.

The chain recombines TRBV5-4 with TRBJ1-6; a possible D gene is TRBD1 (5 bases). The CDR3 length is 14 residues. Trimming removed 0 bases from V and 7 bases from J, with 8 bases in between. CDR1 is SGHNT, CDR2 YYREEE, per germline (reference sequence). CDR3 DNA sequence: TGTGCCAGCAGCTTGGGACAGAGCAATTCACCCCTCCACTTT. It is translated as CASSLGQSNSPLHF.

On this clone: Germline is not matched at one junction end, which may reflect a read error. This chain links TRBV19 with TRBJ2-5; D ambiguous. The germline gives CDR1 LNHDA, CDR2 SQIVND (reference sequence). The CDR3 runs to 12 residues. The CDR3, as DNA: TGTGCCAGTAGGGGGAATGTCGGCCGCTCGAACTTC. It codes for CASRGNVGRSNF.

This chain connects TRBV18 to TRBJ2-5; D remains ambiguous. CDR3 length: 12 residues. V was pared by 1 base and J by 5 bases, with 5 bases between. Looked up from germline, CDR1 is KGHSH and CDR2 is LQKENI. CDR3 nucleotide sequence: TGTGCCAGCTCACCACGGTTGGAGACCCAGTACTTC. Translated: CASSPRLETQYF. Complete variable domain (other parts from reference TRBV18 and TRBJ2-5): NAGVMQNPRHLVRRRGQEARLRCSPMKGHSHVYWYRQLPEEGLKFMVYLQKENIIDESGMPKERFSAEFPKEGPSILRIQQVVRGDSAAYFCASSPRLETQYFGPGTRLLVL.

The chain combines TRBV27 with TRBJ2-7; D is unresolved. The CDR3 spans 15 residues. The V gene lost 4 bases and the J gene lost 0 bases, with 13 bases spanning the gap. Germline values: CDR1 MNHEY, CDR2 SMNVEV (reference sequence). CDR3 residues: CASSYRPRSSYEQYF. The CDR3 DNA follows: TGTGCCAGCAGTTATCGCCCGAGAAGCTCCTACGAGCAGTACTTC.

J is TRBJ1-2 and V is TRBV28, with TRBD1 identical over 8 bases. The CDR3 totals 15 residues. V was clipped by 6 bases and J by 8 bases; unmatched bases: 14. Looked up from germline, CDR1 is MDHEN and CDR2 is SYDVKM. CDR3 DNA: TGTGCCAGCAGCCCGGCCGGACAGGGCGCTCGAGGCTACACCTTC. This translates into CASSPAGQGARGYTF.

This chain connects TRBV14 to TRBJ2-7; 9 nucleotides line up with TRBD1. CDR1 is SGHDN and CDR2 is FVKESK in the germline V gene. Losses at the gene ends were 3 bases for V and 0 bases for J; bases not matched to a gene: 9. The CDR3 is 17 residues long. The CDR3 DNA sequence: TGTGCCAGCAGCCAGCGCCGAGGGACAGGGAGCTCCTACGAGCAGTACTTC. Its translation is CASSQRRGTGSSYEQYF.

This sequence joins TRBV5-1 and TRBJ2-7, with 9 bases identical to TRBD1. Germline V gene data show CDR1 as SGHRS and CDR2 as YFSETQ. Trimming cost V 4 bases and J 4 bases; bases outside gene matches: 6. CDR3 length: 14 amino acids. Written as DNA, the CDR3 is TGCGCCAGCAGCGGAGACAGGGGGGGATACGAGCAGTACTTC. Translation: CASSGDRGGYEQYF.

CDR3 amino acids: CASSQDHGSNQPQHF. The CDR3 region has the DNA TGCGCCAGCAGCCAAGACCACGGAAGCAATCAGCCCCAGCATTTT. The chain employs TRBV4-1 and TRBJ1-5; D gene unclear. This CDR3 is 15 amino acids long. Trimming removed 0 bases at V and 1 base at J, with 7 bases between. In germline, CDR1 is MGHRA, CDR2 YSYEKL.

This sequence joins TRBV28 and TRBJ1-4; D is uncertain. Germline CDR1 is MDHEN and CDR2 is SYDVKM. This CDR3 has 15 residues. V shed 6 bases and J shed 2 bases, with 13 bases lying between them. CDR3 DNA sequence: TGTGCCAGCAGCCCTAATTACCCGACTAATGAAAAACTGTTTTTT. It is translated as CASSPNYPTNEKLFF.

The table lists this clone with a count of one. CDR3 in amino acids: CATSRDLSTDTQYF. CDR3 nucleotides: TGTGCCACCAGCAGAGATTTGAGTACAGATACGCAGTATTTT. V usage is TRBV15 and J usage is TRBJ2-3; no clear D. CDR3 size: 14 residues. The V end lost 0 bases, the J end lost 3 bases, and 7 bases lay between the germline ends. Germline assignment: CDR1 LNHNV and CDR2 YYDKDF (reference sequence).

This clone was counted once. The rearrangement uses TRBV5-6 and TRBJ1-3; D is undetermined. The length of the CDR3 is 14 residues. Trimming cost V 2 bases and J 0 bases, with 6 bases left between them. Germline loops: CDR1 SGHDT, CDR2 YYEEEE. CDR3 amino acids: CASSFYSSGNTIYF. In DNA, the CDR3 is TGTGCCAGCAGCTTCTACAGCTCTGGAAACACCATATATTTT.

The chain couples TRBV11-2 to TRBJ1-2; D is possibly TRBD1 (6 bases). CDR1 and CDR2 from the germline V gene are SGHAT and FQNNGV. V was pared by 1 base and J by 4 bases, with 10 bases between. CDR3 length equals 14 residues. CDR3 nucleotides: TGTGCCAGCAGCTTAGGGGGGCAAGTCTATGGCTACACCTTC. The encoded protein is CASSLGGQVYGYTF.

V usage is TRBV7-9 and J usage is TRBJ1-4; weak D call: TRBD1 (6 bases). Trimming took 5 bases from V and 5 from J, leaving 18 bases between them. The CDR3 extends over 16 amino acids. From germline, CDR1 is SEHNR and CDR2 FQNEAQ (reference sequence). The DNA for the CDR3 is TGTGCCAGCAGCCTTAGGGGGGCCCCGCCAAATGAAAAACTGTTTTTT. Its translation: CASSLRGAPPNEKLFF.

This chain links TRBV5-6 with TRBJ1-2; D is perhaps TRBD1 (5 bases). Germline V gene data show CDR1 as SGHDT and CDR2 as YYEEEE. CDR3 size: 15 residues. The V gene lost 1 base and the J gene lost 8 bases, with 18 bases spanning the gap. CDR3 bases: TGTGCCAGCAGCTTGTGGAGACAGCCCGAGGACGGCTACACCTTC. Protein sequence: CASSLWRQPEDGYTF. Complete variable domain (other parts from reference TRBV5-6 and TRBJ1-2): DAGVTQSPTHLIKTRGQQVTLRCSPKSGHDTVSWYQQALGQGPQFIFQYYEEEERQRGNFPDRFSGHQFPNYSSELNVNALLLGDSALYLCASSLWRQPEDGYTFGSGTRLTVV.

The J gene is TRBJ2-1, the V gene TRBV13; D call uncertain. The CDR3 runs to 16 residues. Germline V CDR1 and CDR2: PRHDT, FYEKMQ (reference sequence). With 2 bases removed from V and 3 bases from J, the gap between germline ends came to 14 bases. CDR3 nucleotide sequence: TGTGCCAGCAGCTTATTCGGACCCATAAACTACAATGAGCAGTTCTTC. This codes for CASSLFGPINYNEQFF.